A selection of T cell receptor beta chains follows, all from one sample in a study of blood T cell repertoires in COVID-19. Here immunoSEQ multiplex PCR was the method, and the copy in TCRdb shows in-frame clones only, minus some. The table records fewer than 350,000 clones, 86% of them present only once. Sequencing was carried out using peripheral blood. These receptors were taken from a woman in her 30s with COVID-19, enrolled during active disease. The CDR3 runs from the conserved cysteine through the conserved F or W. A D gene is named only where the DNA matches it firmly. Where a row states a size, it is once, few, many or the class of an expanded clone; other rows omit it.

cdr3_nt: TGTGCCAGCAGTACACTACAGGGAGGGGGCACAGATACGCAGTATTTT; cdr3_aa: CASSTLQGGGTDTQYF; j_call: TRBJ2-3; v_call: TRBV9; clone_size: NA; d_call: NA; cdr3_length: 16
cdr3_nt: TGTGCCAGCAGCGATCAGGATGGCTACACCTTC; cdr3_aa: CASSDQDGYTF; j_call: TRBJ1-2; v_call: TRBV2; clone_size: NA; d_call: NA; cdr3_length: 11
cdr3_nt: TGTGCCATCTCCCGACAGGAGACCTACGAGCAGTACTTC; cdr3_aa: CAISRQETYEQYF; j_call: TRBJ2-7; v_call: TRBV10-3; clone_size: NA; d_call: NA; cdr3_length: 13
cdr3_nt: TGTGCCAGCATTAGGACACTTAACACCGGGGAGCTGTTTTTT; cdr3_aa: CASIRTLNTGELFF; j_call: TRBJ2-2; v_call: TRBV6-5; clone_size: NA; d_call: NA; cdr3_length: 14
cdr3_nt: TGTGCCAGCAGCGGCGGGGTTGGTGAGCAGTTCTTC; cdr3_aa: CASSGGVGEQFF; j_call: TRBJ2-1; v_call: TRBV27; clone_size: NA; d_call: NA; cdr3_length: 12
cdr3_nt: TGTGCCAGCAGCTACGGGACAGGGTCCTACGAGCAGTACTTC; cdr3_aa: CASSYGTGSYEQYF; j_call: TRBJ2-7; v_call: TRBV11-2; clone_size: NA; d_call: TRBD1; cdr3_length: 14
cdr3_nt: TGTGCCAGCAGCCGAGGACACAACACAGATACGCAGTATTTT; cdr3_aa: CASSRGHNTDTQYF; j_call: TRBJ2-3; v_call: TRBV3-1/TRBV3-2; clone_size: NA; d_call: NA; cdr3_length: 14
cdr3_nt: TGTGCCAGCAGCGAGGGGGATCCTAGCTCCTACGAGCAGTACTTC; cdr3_aa: CASSEGDPSSYEQYF; j_call: TRBJ2-7; v_call: TRBV9; clone_size: NA; d_call: NA; cdr3_length: 15
cdr3_nt: TGTGCCAGCACCATGGGGCAGATAAACACCGGGGAGCTGTTTTTT; cdr3_aa: CASTMGQINTGELFF; j_call: TRBJ2-2; v_call: TRBV6-5; clone_size: once; d_call: NA; cdr3_length: 15
cdr3_nt: TGTGCCAGCAGCGTAGGAGGGAAAGAGCAGTACTTC; cdr3_aa: CASSVGGKEQYF; j_call: TRBJ2-7; v_call: TRBV9; clone_size: NA; d_call: NA; cdr3_length: 12
cdr3_nt: TGCAGCGTTCTCGAGACAGGGAAACTCTTTACTGGCTACACCTTC; cdr3_aa: CSVLETGKLFTGYTF; j_call: TRBJ1-2; v_call: TRBV29-1; clone_size: NA; d_call: TRBD1; cdr3_length: 15
cdr3_nt: TGTGCCAGCAGCAGGGGCCTCTCTGGAAACACCATATATTTT; cdr3_aa: CASSRGLSGNTIYF; j_call: TRBJ1-3; v_call: TRBV2; clone_size: NA; d_call: NA; cdr3_length: 14
cdr3_nt: TGTGCCAGCAGTGAAGCGTCTAGCGGGGGCCACGAAAGGACCCAGTACTTC; cdr3_aa: CASSEASSGGHERTQYF; j_call: TRBJ2-5; v_call: TRBV2; clone_size: NA; d_call: TRBD2; cdr3_length: 17
cdr3_nt: TGTGCCAGCAGCCAAGATTCCCAGCGGGGGCTCTATTCCGCTGACTACAATGAGCAGTTCTTC; cdr3_aa: CASSQDSQRGLYSADYNEQFF; j_call: TRBJ2-1; v_call: TRBV4-2; clone_size: NA; d_call: TRBD2; cdr3_length: 21
cdr3_nt: TGCACCAGCAGCCCCCTTCTGTTCTTC; cdr3_aa: CTSSPLLFF; j_call: TRBJ2-1; v_call: TRBV1; clone_size: NA; d_call: NA; cdr3_length: 9
cdr3_nt: TGTGCCAGTAGTATTTCGGCGCGGGGACAGGTCCCCAATCAGCCCCAGCATTTT; cdr3_aa: CASSISARGQVPNQPQHF; j_call: TRBJ1-5; v_call: TRBV19; clone_size: NA; d_call: TRBD1; cdr3_length: 18
cdr3_nt: TGTGCCAGCAGCGCAGAGGCGGGGATAAACACCGGGGAGCTGTTTTTT; cdr3_aa: CASSAEAGINTGELFF; j_call: TRBJ2-2; v_call: TRBV7-7; clone_size: NA; d_call: NA; cdr3_length: 16
cdr3_nt: TGTGCCAGCTCCTATGGGGGCAGGGGACGAATGAACACTGAAGCTTTCTTT; cdr3_aa: CASSYGGRGRMNTEAFF; j_call: TRBJ1-1; v_call: TRBV27; clone_size: NA; d_call: NA; cdr3_length: 17
cdr3_nt: TGTGCCAGCAGCAAAAGGGCTAGCGGGGCGTACACAGATACGCAGTATTTT; cdr3_aa: CASSKRASGAYTDTQYF; j_call: TRBJ2-3; v_call: TRBV21-1; clone_size: NA; d_call: NA; cdr3_length: 17
cdr3_nt: TGTGCCAGCAGTAAGACAGGATATCAGCCCCAGCATTTT; cdr3_aa: CASSKTGYQPQHF; j_call: TRBJ1-5; v_call: TRBV6-5; clone_size: NA; d_call: NA; cdr3_length: 13
cdr3_nt: TGTGCCAGCAGTGTGACAGGGGGAGACACCGGGGAGCTGTTTTTT; cdr3_aa: CASSVTGGDTGELFF; j_call: TRBJ2-2; v_call: TRBV6-4; clone_size: NA; d_call: TRBD1; cdr3_length: 15
cdr3_nt: TGCGCCAGCAGCTTGGGACAGGCCCACTCCTACGAGCAGTACTTC; cdr3_aa: CASSLGQAHSYEQYF; j_call: TRBJ2-7; v_call: TRBV5-1; clone_size: NA; d_call: NA; cdr3_length: 15
cdr3_nt: TGTGCCAGCAGTCCCCAGACTAGCGGGGTAAGCTACGAGCAGTACTTC; cdr3_aa: CASSPQTSGVSYEQYF; j_call: TRBJ2-7; v_call: TRBV28; clone_size: NA; d_call: TRBD2; cdr3_length: 16
cdr3_nt: TGTGCCAGCAGCTTCAGGTTTAGGTCAGGGGGCGCCGGGGCAGCTTTCTTT; cdr3_aa: CASSFRFRSGGAGAAFF; j_call: TRBJ1-1; v_call: TRBV5-6; clone_size: NA; d_call: TRBD1; cdr3_length: 17
cdr3_nt: TGTGCCACCAGCAGGGACAGGACGAAAGCCTACGAGCAGTACTTC; cdr3_aa: CATSRDRTKAYEQYF; j_call: TRBJ2-7; v_call: TRBV15; clone_size: NA; d_call: TRBD1; cdr3_length: 15
cdr3_nt: TGTGCCAGTACCCCTGGACAGGGGGGTGGTGTGGGCTACACCTTC; cdr3_aa: CASTPGQGGGVGYTF; j_call: TRBJ1-2; v_call: TRBV19; clone_size: NA; d_call: TRBD1; cdr3_length: 15
cdr3_nt: TGTGCCAGTAGTAAGGGGGGAGGGTACTATGGCTACACCTTC; cdr3_aa: CASSKGGGYYGYTF; j_call: TRBJ1-2; v_call: TRBV19; clone_size: NA; d_call: NA; cdr3_length: 14
cdr3_nt: TGTGCCAGCACCCCGGGGAGCCCCAATCAGCCCCAGCATTTT; cdr3_aa: CASTPGSPNQPQHF; j_call: TRBJ1-5; v_call: TRBV21-1; clone_size: NA; d_call: NA; cdr3_length: 14
cdr3_nt: TGTGCCAGCAGCATCGGGACTAGCGGGGCGAATGAGCAGTTCTTC; cdr3_aa: CASSIGTSGANEQFF; j_call: TRBJ2-1; v_call: TRBV7-6; clone_size: NA; d_call: TRBD2; cdr3_length: 15
cdr3_nt: TGTGCCAGCAGTGAAGCGATGGGCCCGGGACAGGGCCAGTACTTC; cdr3_aa: CASSEAMGPGQGQYF; j_call: TRBJ2-7; v_call: TRBV6-1; clone_size: NA; d_call: TRBD1; cdr3_length: 15
cdr3_nt: TGTGCCAGCAGACTCGGGACTCTCAATAGAGAGCAGTTCTTC; cdr3_aa: CASRLGTLNREQFF; j_call: TRBJ2-1; v_call: TRBV13; clone_size: NA; d_call: NA; cdr3_length: 14
cdr3_nt: TGTGCCACCAGGGGATCCACTGAAGCTTTCTTT; cdr3_aa: CATRGSTEAFF; j_call: TRBJ1-1; v_call: TRBV19; clone_size: NA; d_call: NA; cdr3_length: 11
cdr3_nt: TGTGCCAGCAGTGGATGGGACAAGGAGCAAAACTATGGCTACACCTTC; cdr3_aa: CASSGWDKEQNYGYTF; j_call: TRBJ1-2; v_call: TRBV2; clone_size: NA; d_call: NA; cdr3_length: 16
cdr3_nt: TGTGCCAGCAGCCAAGTAATGGAGGCGAGTGGCTACACCTTC; cdr3_aa: CASSQVMEASGYTF; j_call: TRBJ1-2; v_call: TRBV4-2; clone_size: NA; d_call: NA; cdr3_length: 14
cdr3_nt: TGTGCCAGCAGTGAATGGCCCCAGGACTTC; cdr3_aa: CASSEWPQDF; j_call: TRBJ2-5; v_call: TRBV6-1; clone_size: few; d_call: NA; cdr3_length: 10
cdr3_nt: TGCGCCAGCAGTCGGGTTGGACTGGAGAACGAGCAGTACTTC; cdr3_aa: CASSRVGLENEQYF; j_call: TRBJ2-7; v_call: TRBV10-1; clone_size: NA; d_call: NA; cdr3_length: 14
cdr3_nt: TGTGCCATCAACGGGGGGGCCGGAGATACGCAGTATTTT; cdr3_aa: CAINGGAGDTQYF; j_call: TRBJ2-3; v_call: TRBV10-3; clone_size: NA; d_call: TRBD2; cdr3_length: 13
cdr3_nt: TGTGCCAGCAGTGAGGGGACAGCTCTCCTAGTCGAGCAGTACTTC; cdr3_aa: CASSEGTALLVEQYF; j_call: TRBJ2-7; v_call: TRBV2; clone_size: once; d_call: TRBD1; cdr3_length: 15
cdr3_nt: TGCGCCAGCAGCTTGGGTGTCACAACCTACGAGCAGTACTTC; cdr3_aa: CASSLGVTTYEQYF; j_call: TRBJ2-7; v_call: TRBV5-1; clone_size: NA; d_call: NA; cdr3_length: 14
cdr3_nt: TGTGCCAGCATCCATGGCGGGGTACAAGAGACCCAGTACTTC; cdr3_aa: CASIHGGVQETQYF; j_call: TRBJ2-5; v_call: TRBV7-8; clone_size: NA; d_call: NA; cdr3_length: 14
cdr3_nt: TGTGCCAGCAGCTTGGGGCCCCTAGGGGGCTCTGGAAACACCATATATTTT; cdr3_aa: CASSLGPLGGSGNTIYF; j_call: TRBJ1-3; v_call: TRBV5-4; clone_size: NA; d_call: NA; cdr3_length: 17
cdr3_nt: TGTGCCACCAGCAGAGAGGGGACAGCGTACTATGGCTACACCTTC; cdr3_aa: CATSREGTAYYGYTF; j_call: TRBJ1-2; v_call: TRBV15; clone_size: NA; d_call: TRBD1; cdr3_length: 15
cdr3_nt: TGCGCCAGCAGTACCGGGACAGGGAACACTGAAGCTTTCTTT; cdr3_aa: CASSTGTGNTEAFF; j_call: TRBJ1-1; v_call: TRBV10-1; clone_size: NA; d_call: TRBD1; cdr3_length: 14
cdr3_nt: TGTGCCAGCAGTTACGTCGCTAGGATGAACACTGAAGCTTTCTTT; cdr3_aa: CASSYVARMNTEAFF; j_call: TRBJ1-1; v_call: TRBV6-5; clone_size: NA; d_call: NA; cdr3_length: 15
cdr3_nt: TGTGCCAGCAGTTTTGACAGGGGGCATGATCAGCCCCAGCATTTT; cdr3_aa: CASSFDRGHDQPQHF; j_call: TRBJ1-5; v_call: TRBV6-5; clone_size: NA; d_call: TRBD1; cdr3_length: 15
cdr3_nt: TGTGCCAGCAGTTACCGGGCGGGTGAGACCCAGTACTTC; cdr3_aa: CASSYRAGETQYF; j_call: TRBJ2-5; v_call: TRBV6-6; clone_size: NA; d_call: NA; cdr3_length: 13
cdr3_nt: TGCAGTGCTCACAGCGGGCACGAGCAGTACTTC; cdr3_aa: CSAHSGHEQYF; j_call: TRBJ2-7; v_call: TRBV20-1; clone_size: NA; d_call: NA; cdr3_length: 11
cdr3_nt: TGTGCCAGCAGCGAGGTGGAGGGGGCGGGTGAAGCTTTCTTT; cdr3_aa: CASSEVEGAGEAFF; j_call: TRBJ1-1; v_call: TRBV25-1; clone_size: NA; d_call: TRBD1; cdr3_length: 14
cdr3_nt: TGTGCCAGCAGCGTCCCTCCTCAAGAGACCCAGTACTTC; cdr3_aa: CASSVPPQETQYF; j_call: TRBJ2-5; v_call: TRBV9; clone_size: NA; d_call: NA; cdr3_length: 13